This TCR beta chain was identified during a study of cytomegalovirus exposure and HLA in healthy donors. The CDR3 consists of 16 residues. Losses at the gene ends were 1 base for V and 2 bases for J; bases not matched to a gene: 7. Germline CDR1 is LNHNV and CDR2 is YYDKDF (reference sequence). Sequencing was performed with immunoSEQ multiplex PCR; in TCRdb, only in-frame clones are kept and a portion is missing. This table holds 55,000 to 75,000 clones, roughly 94% found once. This receptor was identified in a young woman in good health and CMV-seropositive. Input material: PBMCs. The chain joins TRBV15 to TRBJ2-7; the match to TRBD2 covers 8 bases. CDR3 sequence: CATSRGEREIAYEQYF. Here the CDR3 DNA reads TGTGCCACCAGCAGAGGCGAGCGGGAGATCGCCTACGAGCAGTACTTC.